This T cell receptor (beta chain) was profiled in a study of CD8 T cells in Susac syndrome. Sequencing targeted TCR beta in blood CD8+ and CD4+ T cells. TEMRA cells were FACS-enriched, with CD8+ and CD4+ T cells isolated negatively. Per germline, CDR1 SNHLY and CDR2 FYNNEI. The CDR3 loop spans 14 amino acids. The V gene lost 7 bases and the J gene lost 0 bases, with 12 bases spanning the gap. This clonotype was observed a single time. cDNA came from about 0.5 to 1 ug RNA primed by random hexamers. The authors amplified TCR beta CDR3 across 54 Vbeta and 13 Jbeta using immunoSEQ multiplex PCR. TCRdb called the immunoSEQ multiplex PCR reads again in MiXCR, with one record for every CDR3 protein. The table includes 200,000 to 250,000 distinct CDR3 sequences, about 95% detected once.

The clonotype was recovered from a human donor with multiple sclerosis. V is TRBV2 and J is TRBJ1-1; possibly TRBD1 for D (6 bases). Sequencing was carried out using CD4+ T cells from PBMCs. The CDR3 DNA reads TGTGCCAGCATCAAACAGGGATTGAACACTGAAGCTTTCTTT. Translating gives CASIKQGLNTEAFF. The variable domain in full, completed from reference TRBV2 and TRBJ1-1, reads EPEVTQTPSHQVTQMGQEVILRCVPISNHLYFYWYRQILGQKVEFLVSFYNNEISEKSEIFDDQFSVERPDGSNFTLKIRSTKLEDSAMYFCASIKQGLNTEAFFGQGTRLTVV.